Each of the 10 T cell receptor beta chains below was sequenced from the same sample in a study of T-cell reconstitution after alpha-beta-depleted transplantation in children. Preparation of the TCRbeta library involved a method that used unique molecular identifiers. One entry per CDR3 protein results from TCRdb running MiXCR on the PCR reads. This repertoire shows fewer than 550,000 distinct CDR3 sequences, around 15% found once; its top ten account for approximately 29%. This specimen consisted of PBMCs, mostly from graft donor cells, obtained 360 days after TCRalphabeta/CD19-depleted stem cell transplant. The receptors stem from a boy in the first two years of life who had a stem cell transplant for Wiskott-Aldrich syndrome, so the T cells may come from the graft donor.

V gene TRBV12-3 or TRBV12-4 combines with J gene TRBJ2-3, with D possibly being TRBD2 (6 bases). The CDR3 has 14 amino acids. V was cut by 3 bases and J by 4 bases, with 11 bases left in between. The CDR3 region has the DNA TGTGCCAGCAGTTTGCAGGGAGGTCCAGATACGCAGTATTTT. This translates into CASSLQGGPDTQYF.

In this sample, this clonotype turned up a few times. The chain links TRBV12-3 or TRBV12-4 to TRBJ2-3; D gene unclear. Trimming left V 4 bases short and J 1 base short, with 9 bases between. The length of the CDR3 is 14 residues. The CDR3: CASSSAARTDTQYF. The CDR3 region has the DNA TGTGCCAGCAGTTCGGCGGCTCGCACAGATACGCAGTATTTT.

This clonotype was observed a handful of times. The chain joins TRBV12-3 or TRBV12-4 to TRBJ2-5, with TRBD1 as a possible D gene (5 bases). Deletions cut 3 bases from V and 7 bases from J, with 18 bases between. The CDR3 covers 15 residues. CDR3 DNA sequence: TGTGCCAGCAGTTTCCGGCAGGGCAACATAGGGACCCAGTACTTC. It translates to CASSFRQGNIGTQYF.

In this sample, this clonotype turned up a few times. The chain combines TRBV7-9 with TRBJ2-2, with 11 bases aligning to TRBD1. CDR1 SEHNR and CDR2 FQNEAQ come from the germline V gene (reference sequence). V was pared by 4 bases and J by 7 bases, with 5 bases of the junction left unmatched. This CDR3 comprises 15 residues. The CDR3 loop reads CASSSGQGANGELFF. The CDR3 bases are TGTGCCAGCAGCTCCGGACAGGGGGCAAACGGGGAGCTGTTTTTT.

A note on this clonotype: One end of the junction is discordant with germline, which a read error may explain. The chain carries TRBV7-9 and TRBJ2-7; D ambiguous. The CDR3 length is 14 residues. Germline CDR1 reads SEHNR; CDR2 reads FQNEAQ (reference sequence). As DNA, the CDR3 is TGTGCCAGCGGCTTCGGCTCAACTTCCTACGAGCAGTACTTC. This sequence encodes CASGFGSTSYEQYF.

This clonotype was observed a handful of times. This sequence joins TRBV20-1 and TRBJ1-2, with 7 bases identical to TRBD1. The CDR3 has 15 residues. Germline assignment: CDR1 DFQATT and CDR2 SNEGSKA (reference sequence). With V trimmed by 0 bases and J by 2 bases, 6 bases remained unmatched. CDR3 bases: TGCAGTGCTAGAGAAAACAGGGGTGGGAACTATGGCTACACCTTC. Translating it yields CSARENRGGNYGYTF.

This clonotype has only a few counts. CDR3 residues: CATSAGQPYNEQFF. The CDR3 nucleotides are TGTGCCACCAGCGCGGGACAGCCGTACAATGAGCAGTTCTTC. The J gene is TRBJ2-1, the V gene TRBV24-1; D possibly corresponds to TRBD1 (7 bases). Trimming left V 7 bases short and J 4 bases short, with 13 bases between. This CDR3 has 14 amino acids. Per the germline V gene, CDR1 is KGHDR and CDR2 is SFDVKD.

Notes on this clonotype: Sequence at one end of the junction differs from germline and may be a read error. The V call is TRBV7-2, the J call TRBJ2-2; either TRBD1 or TRBD2 may fit D (5 bases each). Looked up from germline, CDR1 is SGHTA and CDR2 is FQGNSA. The CDR3 is 14 amino acids. CDR3 in DNA: TGTGCCATCAGCCTAGGGCTCCTCTCCGGGGCGCTGTTTTTT. Translating gives CAISLGLLSGALFF.

This clonotype has more than one count but fewer than ten. The chain is built from TRBV12-3 or TRBV12-4 and TRBJ2-1; tentatively, D is TRBD1 (5 bases). The CDR3 is 17 amino acids. V lost 2 bases and J 0 bases, leaving 14 bases between the germline ends. The DNA of the CDR3 is TGTGCCAGCAGTTTAATAAGGGGCAGCCGCTCCTACAATGAGCAGTTCTTC. Protein: CASSLIRGSRSYNEQFF.

The V gene is TRBV5-1, the J gene TRBJ2-1; the match to TRBD1 covers 8 bases. CDR1 and CDR2 from the germline V gene are SGHRS and YFSETQ. V shed 3 bases and J 8 bases; nucleotides not matched to a gene: 16. This CDR3 is 17 amino acids long. The CDR3 reads CASSSMKGQGWGDEQFF. DNA of the CDR3: TGCGCCAGCAGCTCGATGAAAGGACAGGGCTGGGGCGATGAGCAGTTCTTC.